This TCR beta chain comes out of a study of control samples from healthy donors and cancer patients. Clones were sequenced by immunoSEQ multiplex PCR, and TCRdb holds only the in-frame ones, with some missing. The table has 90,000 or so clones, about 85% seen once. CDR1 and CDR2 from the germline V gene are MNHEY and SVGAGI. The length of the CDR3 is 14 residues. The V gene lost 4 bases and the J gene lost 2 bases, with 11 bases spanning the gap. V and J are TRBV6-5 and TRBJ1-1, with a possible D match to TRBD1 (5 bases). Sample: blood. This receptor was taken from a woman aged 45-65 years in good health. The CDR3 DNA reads TGTGCCAGCAGTTCGGGGCGTCTAAACACTGAAGCTTTCTTT. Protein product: CASSSGRLNTEAFF.